The sequence of this T cell receptor beta chain was determined in a study of blood T cells in healthy people across ages. Through a sample-barcoded 5' primer and a J-beta primer mix, a second PCR was run for roughly 6 to 12 cycles. A template-switch adaptor with 12 random nucleotides tagged each cDNA molecule. Each CDR3 protein is one row after TCRdb ran MiXCR on the 5' RACE reads. There are around 1.1 million distinct CDR3 sequences in the sample; less than 45% occur only once, and roughly 14% lies in the top ten. This CDR3 is built from 14 residues. This clonotype was seen more than once but under ten times. The antigen remains undetermined. The study's findings and limits: The donors' CMV status was not determined, possibly confounding changes in expanded clonotypes. It was not possible, with unsorted PBMCs, to conclusively compare naive and antigen-experienced cells.

The sequence was collected from a young man in good health. Material: blood. The chain uses TRBV21-1 and TRBJ2-1. TRBV21-1 is a recognized pseudogene. For the CDR3, the DNA is TGTGCCAGCAGCCGCCGGACCGCCCACAATGAGCAGTTCTTC. Translation: CASSRRTAHNEQFF.